This T cell receptor (beta chain) was sequenced during a study of blood T cell repertoires in COVID-19. The table came from immunoSEQ multiplex PCR; TCRdb's copy has only in-frame clones and leaves some out. The data contain 120,000 or so clones, 88% of them singletons. The CDR3 is made up of 15 amino acids. Germline V gene lookup returns CDR1 SGHDN and CDR2 FVKESK. Unmatched junction bases numbered 8, after V lost 3 bases and J lost 3 bases. The clonotype was recovered from a man aged 45-65 years with acute or convalescent COVID-19. The sequencing input was peripheral blood. The genes are TRBV14 and TRBJ2-7; 7 bases agree with TRBD2. The CDR3 loop reads CASSQFTGLNYEQYF. The CDR3 DNA reads as TGTGCCAGCAGCCAGTTCACGGGACTAAACTACGAGCAGTACTTC.